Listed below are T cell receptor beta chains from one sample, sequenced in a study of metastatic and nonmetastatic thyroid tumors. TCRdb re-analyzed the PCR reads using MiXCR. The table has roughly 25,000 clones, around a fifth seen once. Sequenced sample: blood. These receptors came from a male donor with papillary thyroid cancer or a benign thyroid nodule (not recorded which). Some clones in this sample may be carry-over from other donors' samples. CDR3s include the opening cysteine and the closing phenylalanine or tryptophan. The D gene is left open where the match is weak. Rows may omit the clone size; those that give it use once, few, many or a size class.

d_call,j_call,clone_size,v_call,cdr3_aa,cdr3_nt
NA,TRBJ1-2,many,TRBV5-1,CASSLAAGTAGYTF,TGCGCCAGCAGCTTGGCGGCAGGCACGGCTGGCTACACCTTC
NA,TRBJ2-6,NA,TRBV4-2,CAIILTISSGANVLTF,TGTGCCATCATCCTGACAATTTCCTCTGGGGCCAACGTCCTGACCTTC
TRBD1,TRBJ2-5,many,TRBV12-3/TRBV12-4,CASSLWTGERETQYF,TGTGCCAGCAGCCTGTGGACAGGGGAAAGGGAGACCCAGTACTTC
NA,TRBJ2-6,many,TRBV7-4,CASSLVYSNRALPSGANVLTF,TGTGCCAGCAGCTTAGTATATTCGAACAGGGCTCTCCCCTCTGGGGCCAACGTCCTGACTTTC
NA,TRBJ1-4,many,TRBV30,CAWTMGGRGEKLFF,TGTGCCTGGACCATGGGGGGGAGGGGTGAAAAACTGTTTTTT
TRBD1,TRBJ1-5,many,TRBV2,CASRGQNQPQHF,TGTGCCAGCAGGGGACAGAATCAGCCCCAGCATTTT
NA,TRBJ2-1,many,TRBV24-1,CATSDRDVDEQFF,TGTGCCACCAGTGATCGGGACGTCGATGAGCAGTTCTTC
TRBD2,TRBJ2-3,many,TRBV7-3,CASSSGLAGADTQYF,TGTGCCAGCAGCTCCGGACTAGCGGGCGCAGATACGCAGTATTTT
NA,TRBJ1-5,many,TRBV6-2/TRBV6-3,CASTRDSYSNQPQHF,TGTGCCAGCACTCGGGACTCCTATAGCAATCAGCCCCAGCATTTT
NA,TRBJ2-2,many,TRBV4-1,CASSRPGPMNTGELFF,TGCGCCAGCAGCCGACCGGGACCGATGAACACCGGGGAGCTGTTTTTT
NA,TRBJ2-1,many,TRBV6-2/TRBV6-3,CASGYVNEQFF,TGTGCCAGCGGCTACGTAAATGAGCAGTTCTTC
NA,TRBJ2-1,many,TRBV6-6,CASSYVRGPTYNEQFF,TGTGCCAGCAGTTATGTGCGGGGGCCTACCTACAATGAGCAGTTCTTC
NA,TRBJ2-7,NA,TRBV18,CASSPGPGIYNEQYF,TGTGCCAGCTCACCGGGGCCAGGGATCTACAACGAGCAGTACTTC
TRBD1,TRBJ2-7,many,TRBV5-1,CASSSSDRENEQYF,TGCGCCAGCAGCTCCTCGGACAGGGAGAACGAGCAGTACTTC
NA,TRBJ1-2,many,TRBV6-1,CASTLDGSINYGYTF,TGTGCCAGCACCCTAGACGGGTCGATAAACTATGGCTACACCTTC
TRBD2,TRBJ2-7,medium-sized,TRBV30,CAWSAGGSSYEQYF,TGTGCCTGGAGTGCGGGGGGGAGCTCCTACGAGCAGTACTTC
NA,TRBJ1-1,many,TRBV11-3,CASSLEEWNTEAFF,TGTGCCAGCAGCTTAGAGGAGTGGAACACTGAAGCTTTCTTT
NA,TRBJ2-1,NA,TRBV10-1,CASSPQGTGQFF,TGCGCCAGCAGCCCACAGGGCACTGGGCAGTTCTTC
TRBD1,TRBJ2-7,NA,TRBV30,CAWQTGGYEQYF,TGTGCCTGGCAGACAGGGGGCTACGAGCAGTACTTC
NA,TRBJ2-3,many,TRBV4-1,CASSQGRDPGTDTQYF,TGCGCCAGCAGCCAAGGACGGGACCCGGGAACAGATACGCAGTATTTT
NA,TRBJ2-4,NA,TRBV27,CASSMLGAAKNIQYF,TGTGCCAGCAGTATGTTGGGTGCGGCCAAAAACATTCAGTACTTC
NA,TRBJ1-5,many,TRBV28,CASSKGSQPQHF,TGTGCCAGCAGCAAGGGGAGTCAGCCCCAGCATTTT
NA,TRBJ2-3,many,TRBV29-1,CSVEGPNGGADTQYF,TGCAGCGTTGAAGGGCCGAACGGGGGCGCAGATACGCAGTATTTT
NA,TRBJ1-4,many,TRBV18,CASSPGATNEKLFF,TGTGCCAGCTCACCGGGTGCAACTAATGAAAAACTGTTTTTT
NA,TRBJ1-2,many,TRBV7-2,CASSLDSLNYGYTF,TGTGCCAGCAGCTTAGACAGCCTTAACTATGGCTACACCTTC
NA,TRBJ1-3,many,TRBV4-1,CASSQEGQTFGNTIYF,TGCGCCAGCAGCCAAGAGGGGCAAACATTTGGAAACACCATATATTTT
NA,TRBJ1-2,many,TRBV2,CASSEAVSFMANTF,TGTGCCAGCAGTGAAGCTGTCAGCTTTATGGCTAACACCTTC
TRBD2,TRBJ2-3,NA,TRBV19,CASSGASGWGDTQYF,TGTGCCAGTAGTGGAGCTAGCGGGTGGGGAGATACGCAGTATTTT
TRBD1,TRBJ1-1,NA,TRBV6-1,CASIVQGVGVTEAFF,TGTGCCAGCATTGTACAGGGGGTCGGTGTCACTGAAGCTTTCTTT
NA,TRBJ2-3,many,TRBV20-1,CSARWRDTQYF,TGCAGTGCTAGATGGCGAGATACGCAGTATTTT
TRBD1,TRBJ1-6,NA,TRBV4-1,CSSSLIGTVGNSPLNF,TGCTCCAGCAGTCTGATAGGGACAGTCGGTAATTCACCCCTCAACTTT
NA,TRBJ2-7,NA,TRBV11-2,CASSARRRTGPTYEQYF,TGTGCCAGCAGCGCCCGAAGACGGACTGGACCTACCTACGAGCAGTACTTC
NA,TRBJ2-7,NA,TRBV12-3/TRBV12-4,CASSPGPVRVEQYF,TGTGCCAGCAGCCCCGGTCCGGTGCGGGTCGAGCAGTACTTC
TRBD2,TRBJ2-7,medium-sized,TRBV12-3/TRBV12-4,CASSFAGGPSYEQYF,TGTGCCAGCAGTTTCGCGGGGGGGCCTTCATACGAGCAGTACTTC
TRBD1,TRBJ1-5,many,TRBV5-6,CASSIFDRGNGQPQHF,TGTGCCAGCAGCATATTCGACAGGGGGAATGGGCAGCCCCAGCATTTT
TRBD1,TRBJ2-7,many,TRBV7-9,CASSTPAGTGIYEQYF,TGTGCCAGCAGCACCCCGGCTGGGACAGGGATATACGAGCAGTACTTC
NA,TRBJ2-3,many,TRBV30,CAWSANSDTQYF,TGTGCCTGGAGTGCCAACTCAGATACGCAGTATTTT
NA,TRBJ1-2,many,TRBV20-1,CSAFRDGPNYGYTF,TGCAGTGCTTTCCGGGACGGTCCTAACTATGGCTACACCTTC
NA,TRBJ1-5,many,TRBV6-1,CASSPRVYSNQPQHF,TGTGCCAGCAGTCCCAGGGTCTATAGCAATCAGCCCCAGCATTTT
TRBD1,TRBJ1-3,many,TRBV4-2,CASSQVGTDTGNTIYF,TGTGCCAGCAGCCAAGTCGGGACAGACACTGGAAACACCATATATTTT
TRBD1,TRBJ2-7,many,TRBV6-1,CASRDSTNYEQYF,TGTGCCAGCCGGGACAGCACTAACTACGAGCAGTACTTC
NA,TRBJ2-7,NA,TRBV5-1,CASSLGDLLSYEQYF,TGCGCCAGCAGCTTAGGCGACCTCCTCTCCTACGAGCAGTACTTC
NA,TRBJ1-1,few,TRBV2,CATTGQPNTESFF,TGTGCCACTACGGGACAACCGAACACCGAATCTTTCTTT
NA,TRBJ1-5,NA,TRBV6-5,CASSNFRGRGQPQHF,TGTGCCAGCAGTAACTTTCGGGGAAGGGGTCAGCCCCAGCATTTT
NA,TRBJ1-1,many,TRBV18,CASSSSRTEAFF,TGTGCCAGCTCCTCTTCTCGCACTGAAGCTTTCTTT
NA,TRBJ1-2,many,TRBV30,CAWTGGNPYGYTF,TGTGCCTGGACGGGGGGGAATCCCTATGGCTACACCTTC
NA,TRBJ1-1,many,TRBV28,CASSRYTEAFF,TGTGCCAGCAGTAGGTACACTGAAGCTTTCTTT
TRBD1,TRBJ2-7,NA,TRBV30,CACVGIGRDRGYEQYF,TGTGCCTGTGTGGGTATTGGCCGGGACAGGGGCTACGAGCAGTACTTC
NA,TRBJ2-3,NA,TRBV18,CASSPYGVSDTQSF,TGTGCCAGCTCTCCCTACGGGGTTTCAGATACGCAGTCTTTT
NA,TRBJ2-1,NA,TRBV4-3,CASSQVGGEQFF,TGCGCCAGCAGCCAGGTAGGGGGTGAGCAGTTCTTC
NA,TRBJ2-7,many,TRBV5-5,CASSLGGEEQYF,TGTGCCAGCAGCTTGGGGGGGGAGGAGCAGTACTTC
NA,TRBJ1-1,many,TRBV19,CASSIVGDTEAFF,TGTGCCAGTAGTATAGTGGGGGACACTGAAGCTTTCTTT
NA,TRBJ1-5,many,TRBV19,CASTIDRGRQPQHF,TGTGCCAGTACCATAGACCGTGGGCGACAGCCCCAGCATTTT
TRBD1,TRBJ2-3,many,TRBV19,CASSIMRGLSDTQYF,TGTGCCAGTAGTATTATGAGGGGGCTGTCAGATACGCAGTATTTT
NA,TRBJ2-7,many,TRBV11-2,CASTQGREDYEQYF,TGTGCCAGCACCCAAGGGCGGGAAGACTACGAGCAGTACTTC